The rows below give T cell receptor beta chains drawn from one sample of a study of blood T cell repertoires in COVID-19. This table comes from immunoSEQ multiplex PCR, and its TCRdb copy is limited to in-frame clones, with some not included. The sample has about 140,000 clones, over 80% seen once; the top ten hold 10% to 13%. Sample: peripheral blood. Receptors originate from a man in his fifties or sixties with active or convalescent COVID-19. Each CDR3 is given with its conserved first and last residue. A D gene is named only where the DNA matches it firmly. Rows may omit the clone size; those that give it use once, few, many or a size class.

V	size	D	J	DNA	CDR3
TRBV4-1	-	TRBD2	TRBJ2-4	TGCGCCAGCAGCCAGGGAGGACTAGCGGTAGCCAAAAACATTCAGTACTTC	CASSQGGLAVAKNIQYF
TRBV5-4	-	TRBD2	TRBJ2-7	TGTGCCAGCAGCTGGGATCTAGCGGGAGGTAGCTACGAGCAGTACTTC	CASSWDLAGGSYEQYF
TRBV6-5	few	TRBD1	TRBJ2-3	TGTGCCAGCAGGGGACAGGGTGTAGATACGCAGTATTTT	CASRGQGVDTQYF
TRBV18	-	-	TRBJ1-1	TGTGCCAGCTCAGCGAGACTGAGTGAAGCTTTCTTT	CASSARLSEAFF
TRBV9	-	-	TRBJ2-6	TGTGCCAGCAGCGGGACAAGCCACTCTGGGGCCAACGTCCTGACTTTC	CASSGTSHSGANVLTF
TRBV6-1	-	-	TRBJ1-1	TGTGCCAGCAGTGACAGGGGGAACACTGAAGCTTTCTTT	CASSDRGNTEAFF
TRBV7-8	-	TRBD1	TRBJ2-5	TGTGCCAGCAGCTTAGCCGGGACAGGGCAAGAGACCCAGTACTTC	CASSLAGTGQETQYF
TRBV12-3/TRBV12-4	once	-	TRBJ1-5	TGTGCCAGCAGGGAGGAGGGGCCCCAGCATTTT	CASREEGPQHF
TRBV4-2	-	-	TRBJ2-7	TGTGCCAGCAGCGAACAGGGTTACGAGCAGTACTTC	CASSEQGYEQYF
TRBV7-9	few	TRBD2	TRBJ2-7	TGTGCCAGCAGCTTACAAACTAGCGGAAGCTCCTACGAGCAGTACTTC	CASSLQTSGSSYEQYF
TRBV5-5	-	TRBD1	TRBJ2-3	TGTGCCAGCAGCCCGGACAGGGGCCGCACAGATACGCAGTATTTT	CASSPDRGRTDTQYF
TRBV6-2/TRBV6-3	-	-	TRBJ1-6	TGTGCCAGCAGCTCGAGGGGAGGCGGCAATTCACCCCTCCACTTT	CASSSRGGGNSPLHF
TRBV6-6	-	-	TRBJ2-7	TGTGCCAGCAGTTACTCGAGCGCCTCCTACGAGCAGTACTTC	CASSYSSASYEQYF
TRBV24-1	-	-	TRBJ2-7	TGTGCCACCACCTCGAACAGGTTGCCCTACGAGCAGTACTTC	CATTSNRLPYEQYF
TRBV19	-	TRBD1	TRBJ2-3	TGTGCCAGTAGTATAGATCTTCCCGACAGGGGTGAAAACGATACGCAGTATTTT	CASSIDLPDRGENDTQYF
TRBV30	-	TRBD1	TRBJ1-6	TGTGCCTGGAGTGGCCCGACAGGGGTTGGTTCACCCCTCCACTTT	CAWSGPTGVGSPLHF
TRBV5-1	few	-	TRBJ1-1	TGCGCCAGCAGCCGAAGAGGTAGCACTGAAGCTTTCTTT	CASSRRGSTEAFF
TRBV27	-	TRBD1	TRBJ2-7	TGTGCCAGCAGTCTCCAGACAGGGGTGCTTTACGAGCAGTACTTC	CASSLQTGVLYEQYF
TRBV5-4	-	TRBD1	TRBJ2-3	TGTGCCAGCAGCGACCGGGACAGGGTCATAGATACGCAGTATTTT	CASSDRDRVIDTQYF
TRBV5-1	-	-	TRBJ2-3	TGCGCCAGCAGCTTGGGGCAGGTCGGGGGCACAGATACGCAGTATTTT	CASSLGQVGGTDTQYF
TRBV7-2	-	TRBD2	TRBJ2-3	TGTGCCAGCAGCTTAGGGGCCTCTGGCGGGAGGGCCCGGGCAGATACGCAGTATTTT	CASSLGASGGRARADTQYF
TRBV18	-	TRBD2	TRBJ2-3	TGTGCCAGCTCACCCGGGACTAGCGCAATGGGCACAGATACGCAGTATTTT	CASSPGTSAMGTDTQYF
TRBV19	-	-	TRBJ1-6	TGTGCCAGTACCCGGACAGAGATTAATTCACCCCTCCACTTT	CASTRTEINSPLHF
TRBV6-2/TRBV6-3	-	-	TRBJ2-5	TGTGCCAGCAGTTACCCCCCCCCGGAGAAAGAGACCCAGTACTTC	CASSYPPPEKETQYF
TRBV7-2	-	TRBD2	TRBJ2-1	TGTGCCAGCAGCCATAGCGGGGTGAACTACAATGAGCAGTTCTTC	CASSHSGVNYNEQFF
TRBV7-8	-	TRBD1	TRBJ1-5	TGTGCCAGCAGCCTCGGGACAGCTAATCAGCCCCAGCATTTT	CASSLGTANQPQHF
TRBV5-4	-	TRBD1	TRBJ1-1	TGTGCCAGCAGCAGGCCGGGACAGGGGCTGAACACTGAAGCTTTCTTT	CASSRPGQGLNTEAFF
TRBV24-1	few	-	TRBJ1-2	TGTGCCACCAGTGATTCTATGATGGGGGGATTCGGTGGCTACACCTTC	CATSDSMMGGFGGYTF
TRBV18	-	-	TRBJ2-3	TGTGCCAGCTCACCGGTCATCCCCACAGCTAGCACAGATACGCAGTATTTT	CASSPVIPTASTDTQYF
TRBV29-1	-	-	TRBJ1-5	TGCAGCGTCGTTGGTCAGGGCGGTCAGCCCCAGCATTTT	CSVVGQGGQPQHF
TRBV4-2	-	-	TRBJ1-2	TGTGCCAGCAGCCAAGATAGGGGTAACTATGGCTACACCTTC	CASSQDRGNYGYTF
TRBV9	-	TRBD1	TRBJ2-5	TGTGCCAGCAGCGTTGCTGGACAGGAACAAGAGACCCAGTACTTC	CASSVAGQEQETQYF
TRBV18	-	TRBD2	TRBJ2-5	TGTGCCAGCTCCGGGACTAGCGGTGGACAAGAGACCCAGTACTTC	CASSGTSGGQETQYF
TRBV24-1	-	-	TRBJ2-2	TGTGCCACCAGTGATTCCGGGGTGAACACCGGGGAGCTGTTTTTT	CATSDSGVNTGELFF
TRBV5-1	-	TRBD1	TRBJ1-2	TGCGCCAGCAGCTTGGTGGGACAGGGGGCGTCCGGCTACACCTTC	CASSLVGQGASGYTF
TRBV19	-	-	TRBJ1-5	TGTGCCAGTAGTATTATCGTTAGGGGGACAAGCAATCAGCCCCAGCATTTT	CASSIIVRGTSNQPQHF
TRBV19	-	TRBD2	TRBJ2-4	TGTGCCAGTAGTGGCTTACTAGCGGGAGGTCTACAGGCCAAAAACATTCAGTACTTC	CASSGLLAGGLQAKNIQYF
TRBV18	-	TRBD1	TRBJ2-7	TGTGCCAGCTCTTGGACAGGGAGCTCCTACGAGCAGTACTTC	CASSWTGSSYEQYF
TRBV2	-	-	TRBJ2-7	TGTGCCAGCAGTTTCCAGCGGACCGGGTACTTC	CASSFQRTGYF
TRBV18	-	-	TRBJ2-3	TGTGCCAGCTCAACGCGGACAGCCACAGATACGCAGTATTTT	CASSTRTATDTQYF
TRBV2	-	TRBD1	TRBJ1-2	TGTGCCAGCAATCAAGGACAGGGGGCTAACTATGGCTACACCTTC	CASNQGQGANYGYTF
TRBV4-1	-	-	TRBJ2-3	TGCGCCAGCAGCCAATCCAGGGGTGCCCTGGGAGATACGCAGTATTTT	CASSQSRGALGDTQYF
TRBV5-1	-	TRBD2	TRBJ2-5	TGCGCCAGCAGCAGCCAGGGACTAGCGGAAGAGACCCAGTACTTC	CASSSQGLAEETQYF
TRBV15	-	-	TRBJ1-5	TGTGCCACCAGCAGAGTCAGGAATCAGCCCCAGCATTTT	CATSRVRNQPQHF
TRBV12-5	-	TRBD1	TRBJ2-1	TGTGCTAGTGGCTTGACAGGGGGCTGGAATGAGCAGTTCTTC	CASGLTGGWNEQFF
TRBV19	once	TRBD2	TRBJ2-1	TGTGCCAGTAATAACCCGGGAGGGCGAAGGATTGAGCAGTTCTTC	CASNNPGGRRIEQFF
TRBV18	-	TRBD1	TRBJ1-5	TGTGCCAGCTCAGGGCCGGGACAGGGAGATCAGCCCCAGCATTTT	CASSGPGQGDQPQHF
TRBV21-1	-	-	TRBJ2-1	TGTGCCAGCAGTCCAGACAGGACTGACGCGGGTCACTTTGACAATGAGCAGTTCTTC	CASSPDRTDAGHFDNEQFF
TRBV6-1	-	-	TRBJ2-1	TGTGCCAGCAGTGAAAACGGCGGGAACTCTTTGGGGAATGAGCAGTTCTTC	CASSENGGNSLGNEQFF
TRBV18	-	TRBD2	TRBJ2-1	TGTGCCAGCTCACCGGAAACTAGCGGGGGGATCTCCTACAATGAGCAGTTCTTC	CASSPETSGGISYNEQFF
TRBV27	-	-	TRBJ2-2	TGTGCCAGCAGTTTATTACCCAGGGGCGGCACCGGGGAGCTGTTTTTT	CASSLLPRGGTGELFF
TRBV25-1	-	TRBD2	TRBJ2-1	TGTGCCAGCAGTGAGACTAGCGGAAGGATTGGGTCAAACAATGAGCAGTTCTTC	CASSETSGRIGSNNEQFF
TRBV5-1	-	TRBD1	TRBJ1-1	TGCGCCAGCAGCCCCGGGACAGCGAACACTGAAGCTTTCTTT	CASSPGTANTEAFF
TRBV19	-	-	TRBJ1-1	TGTGCCAGTAGTGGGTGGGACATTATGAACACTGAAGCTTTCTTT	CASSGWDIMNTEAFF
TRBV7-2	few	-	TRBJ1-6	TGTGCCAGCAGCTTTACCGGCTCCTATAATTCACCCCTCCACTTT	CASSFTGSYNSPLHF
TRBV7-8	-	TRBD1	TRBJ2-7	TGTGCCAGCAGCCCGGACAGGGGGCTCTACGAGCAGTACTTC	CASSPDRGLYEQYF
TRBV28	-	TRBD1	TRBJ1-1	TGTGCCAGCAGGTACCGGGACAGGGGGCTAGCTGTGTACACTGAAGCTTTCTTT	CASRYRDRGLAVYTEAFF